The T cell receptor beta chain described here comes from a study of OX40 agonist ivuxolimab in advanced cancers. As for the study in general: Partial responses were observed in three patients, of whom one had hepatocellular carcinoma and two had cutaneous melanoma.

In its sample, this clone was seen once. Clones were read by immunoSEQ multiplex PCR, and TCRdb kept only the in-frame ones, dropping some. Among 97,000 or so clones listed, around 87% were seen once. CDR3 length equals 14 residues. V shed 2 bases and J shed 2 bases, with 5 bases lying between them. The germline CDR1 and CDR2 sequences are SGHRS and YFSETQ. The chain recombines TRBV5-1 with TRBJ1-6, with D unresolved. This clonotype originated in an adult with an advanced solid tumor such as melanoma, head and neck, liver or kidney cancer. Material: CD4+ or CD8+ T cells sorted from blood, obtained in a trial of the OX40 agonist ivuxolimab. CDR3 in DNA: TGCGCCAGCAGCTTAACAGCCTATAATTCACCCCTCCACTTT. Protein: CASSLTAYNSPLHF.